Listed below are T cell receptor beta chains from one sample, sequenced in a study of T cells in Graves' hyperthyroidism and ophthalmopathy. TCRdb independently ran MiXCR on the multiplex PCR reads; one entry per CDR3 protein. The sample has about 720,000 distinct CDR3 sequences, 18% seen once. The sequenced sample consisted of blood. These receptors originate from a woman aged 45 to 65 with Graves' hyperthyroidism that later progressed to Graves' ophthalmopathy. Each CDR3 is given with its conserved first and last residue. The D gene is left open where the match is weak. Clone size, where shown, is once, few, many, or a class for clones that have expanded.

TRBV28	TRBD2	many	TRBJ2-7	TGTGCCAGCAGACGGACTAGCGGGGGGCCCTACGAGCAGTACTTC	CASRRTSGGPYEQYF
TRBV12-3/TRBV12-4	-	-	TRBJ1-2	TGTGCCAGCAGTTCATCAGGGGTCCGCTATGGCTACACCTTC	CASSSSGVRYGYTF
TRBV19	-	few	TRBJ1-4	TGTGCCAGTAGTATGTACGACAGGAGTAGTGAAAAACTGTTTTTT	CASSMYDRSSEKLFF
TRBV20-1	-	few	TRBJ2-7	TGCAGTGCCGAGGACCGCTACGAGCAGTACTTC	CSAEDRYEQYF
TRBV3-1	-	few	TRBJ2-1	TGTGCCAGCAGCCAAAACATACAATCCTACAATGAGCAGTTCTTC	CASSQNIQSYNEQFF
TRBV6-2/TRBV6-3	TRBD1	few	TRBJ2-7	TGTGCCAGCAGTCCCCACCTTGACAGGGGAACGCTCCGGGGGAATGAGCAGTACTTC	CASSPHLDRGTLRGNEQYF
TRBV30	TRBD2	few	TRBJ2-3	TGTGCCTGGAAGGTAGCGGGGGCTAGCACAGATACGCAGTATTTT	CAWKVAGASTDTQYF
TRBV7-3	-	-	TRBJ2-1	TGTGCCAGCAGTTATCAACCCGGGACAAACAATGAGCAGTTCTTC	CASSYQPGTNNEQFF
TRBV6-2/TRBV6-3	-	-	TRBJ1-2	TGTGCCAGCAGTTACGAAGGGGGACCCGGCTACACCTTC	CASSYEGGPGYTF
TRBV5-1	TRBD2	many	TRBJ2-1	TGCGCCAGCAGCTCTATAGCGGGGGGGCCGCACAATGAGCAGTTCTTC	CASSSIAGGPHNEQFF
TRBV2	-	many	TRBJ2-3	TGTGCCAGCAGTGGCAATGTGGCAGATACGCAGTATTTT	CASSGNVADTQYF
TRBV20-1	-	-	TRBJ1-3	TGCAGTGCTAGTTCACAGATCCCTGGAAACACCATATATTTT	CSASSQIPGNTIYF
TRBV7-2	-	-	TRBJ1-4	TGTGCCAGCAGCTTGTCCGTGCTGAATGAAAAACTGTTTTTT	CASSLSVLNEKLFF
TRBV6-1	-	-	TRBJ2-1	TGTGCCAGCAGTCCAAAGGACAGTTTTCCCCTTAGTGATGAGCAGTTCTTC	CASSPKDSFPLSDEQFF
TRBV15	-	-	TRBJ2-2	TGTGCCACCAGCAGAGATTCAGGACGGAACACCGGGGAGCTGTTTTTT	CATSRDSGRNTGELFF
TRBV12-3/TRBV12-4	-	many	TRBJ1-2	TGTGCCAGCAGTTTTAACTATGGCTACACCTTC	CASSFNYGYTF
TRBV3-1	-	many	TRBJ2-4	TGTGCCAGCAGCCTTGCGGCGCTAGCCAAAAACATTCAGTACTTC	CASSLAALAKNIQYF
TRBV18	-	-	TRBJ2-6	TGTGCCAGCTCACTAGATTACTCTGGGGCCAACGTCCTGACTTTC	CASSLDYSGANVLTF
TRBV27	-	few	TRBJ1-2	TGTGCCAGCAGACCGTTAGGACAGATCTATGGCTACACCTTC	CASRPLGQIYGYTF
TRBV2	TRBD2	many	TRBJ2-1	TGTGCCAGCAGTGACGCGGGGGGGAAAGACAATGAGCAGTTCTTC	CASSDAGGKDNEQFF
TRBV7-8	TRBD1	many	TRBJ2-7	TGTGCCAGCAGCTTAGCCGGGACAGGGTTCTACGAGCAGTACTTC	CASSLAGTGFYEQYF
TRBV3-1	-	few	TRBJ1-2	TGTGCCAGCAGCCCAGTAGTCGGTGCCAATAACTATGGCTACACCTTC	CASSPVVGANNYGYTF
TRBV6-2/TRBV6-3	-	-	TRBJ1-1	TGTGCCAGCAGTTTCGACTCCCCCTCGACTGAAGCTTTCTTT	CASSFDSPSTEAFF
TRBV11-2	-	many	TRBJ2-3	TGTGCCAGCAGCTTCCGAGGGGGCGGGAGGTCTAGCACAGATACGCAGTATTTT	CASSFRGGGRSSTDTQYF
TRBV11-2	TRBD2	few	TRBJ2-1	TGTGCCAGCAGAGGACTAGCGGGGGGGCATGAGCAGTTCTTC	CASRGLAGGHEQFF
TRBV6-5	TRBD1	-	TRBJ1-2	TGTGCCAGCAGTTACTCGAGGGGGCTCGGGGGCTACACCTTC	CASSYSRGLGGYTF
TRBV3-1	TRBD1	-	TRBJ2-5	TGTGCCAGCAGCCGCGACAGGGTAGGAGGCCAGTACTTC	CASSRDRVGGQYF
TRBV5-1	-	many	TRBJ1-1	TGCGCCAGCAGCTGGACAGCTAACACTGAAGCTTTCTTT	CASSWTANTEAFF
TRBV3-1	-	many	TRBJ2-5	TGTGCCAGCAGCCAAGTGCGGCAGACCCAGTACTTC	CASSQVRQTQYF
TRBV20-1	TRBD1	few	TRBJ1-2	TGCAGTGCTAAACAGGGGATCTATGGCTACACCTTC	CSAKQGIYGYTF
TRBV24-1	TRBD1	many	TRBJ1-3	TGTGCCACCAGTGATCTCACACCGGGACAGCTTGGAAACACCATATATTTT	CATSDLTPGQLGNTIYF
TRBV2	-	few	TRBJ1-5	TGTGCCAGCAGTGAAATCGGATTCAATCAGCCCCAGCATTTT	CASSEIGFNQPQHF
TRBV6-5	-	many	TRBJ2-5	TGTGCCAGCAGTTACTCAGTCATGGGAGAGACCCAGTACTTC	CASSYSVMGETQYF
TRBV5-4	-	few	TRBJ1-2	TGTGCCAGCAGTCCCAGGAGGATACCTTCGAGCTATGGCTACACCTTC	CASSPRRIPSSYGYTF
TRBV18	-	many	TRBJ2-3	TGTGCCAGCTCACCATCCTTGGACAGCACAGATACGCAGTATTTT	CASSPSLDSTDTQYF
TRBV3-1	TRBD2	few	TRBJ2-1	TGTGCCAGCAGCCAAGGTCCTAGCGGGTATTACAATGAGCAGTTCTTC	CASSQGPSGYYNEQFF
TRBV5-6	-	-	TRBJ2-5	TGTGCCAGCAGCCCCGGGGCAGGATCAAAAGTGCACTTC	CASSPGAGSKVHF
TRBV29-1	-	many	TRBJ1-1	TGCAGCGTTGAAGGCGGGGCAGGGTGGAACACTGAAGCTTTCTTT	CSVEGGAGWNTEAFF
TRBV7-2	-	many	TRBJ2-3	TGTGCCAGCAGCACCCGCACGGGCCCTTACGGTACGCAGTATTTT	CASSTRTGPYGTQYF
TRBV12-5	-	-	TRBJ2-5	TGTGCTAGAATCCCGGCCGGGACCAAGATTAAAGGGGAGACCCAGTACTTC	CARIPAGTKIKGETQYF